Listed below are T cell receptor beta chains from one sample, sequenced in a study of T-cell memory formation after mild COVID-19. TCRdb used MiXCR to reprocess the 5' RACE reads, holding one entry per CDR3 protein. The repertoire holds roughly 500,000 distinct CDR3 sequences, with just over 20% as singletons. Sequencing was done on a sample of PBMCs or a T cell subset sorted from them (not recorded which). The origin of the receptors is an adult woman who had mild COVID-19 (a few samples of this study predate the infection). Cell type and time point are not known. The CDR3 runs from the conserved cysteine through the conserved F or W. D genes are given only for firm matches. Clone size is given for some rows only: seen once, a few or many times, or a class if the clone is expanded.

CDR3 length,clone size,J gene,D gene,V gene,CDR3 protein,CDR3 DNA
15,-,TRBJ1-6,-,TRBV20-1,CSARDKQGNNSPLHF,TGCAGTGCTAGAGATAAGCAAGGGAATAATTCACCCCTCCACTTT
13,few,TRBJ2-3,-,TRBV29-1,CSARQASTDTQYF,TGCAGTGCACGGCAGGCTAGCACAGATACGCAGTATTTT
15,-,TRBJ2-7,-,TRBV20-1,CSARDLTEDPYEQYF,TGCAGTGCTAGAGATCTGACAGAAGACCCCTACGAGCAGTACTTC
15,few,TRBJ1-6,-,TRBV5-4,CASSADGFGNSPLHF,TGTGCCAGCAGCGCGGACGGATTTGGAAATTCACCCCTCCACTTT
15,few,TRBJ2-2,TRBD2,TRBV20-1,CSARDWREYTGELFF,TGCAGTGCTAGAGATTGGCGGGAGTACACCGGGGAGCTGTTTTTT
18,few,TRBJ2-2,TRBD1,TRBV27,CASSLRPWQGAYTGELFF,TGTGCCAGCAGTTTAAGGCCGTGGCAGGGGGCATACACCGGGGAGCTGTTTTTT
16,-,TRBJ2-1,-,TRBV6-6,CASTSGSASSYNEQFF,TGTGCCAGCACGTCCGGGAGTGCGAGCTCCTACAATGAGCAGTTCTTC
17,many,TRBJ2-1,TRBD2,TRBV7-8,CASSLRPLAGAYNEQFF,TGTGCCAGCAGCTTAAGACCACTAGCGGGAGCATACAATGAGCAGTTCTTC
14,-,TRBJ2-7,-,TRBV24-1,CATIGDHNSYEQYF,TGTGCCACCATTGGGGATCACAACTCCTACGAGCAGTACTTC
12,few,TRBJ2-7,-,TRBV3-1,CASSPSGFEQYF,TGTGCCAGCAGCCCATCAGGGTTCGAGCAGTACTTC
13,many,TRBJ1-2,TRBD1,TRBV4-1,CASSQGQNYGYTF,TGTGCCAGCAGCCAGGGACAGAACTATGGCTACACCTTC
13,many,TRBJ1-5,-,TRBV5-5,CASSLNRDQPQHF,TGTGCCAGCAGCTTGAACCGAGATCAGCCCCAGCATTTT
12,few,TRBJ2-3,-,TRBV15,CATSQGTDTQYF,TGTGCCACCTCACAGGGTACAGATACGCAGTATTTT
14,-,TRBJ2-1,TRBD1,TRBV5-6,CASSLGTGYDEQFF,TGTGCCAGCAGCTTGGGGACAGGGTACGATGAGCAGTTCTTC
14,-,TRBJ2-7,-,TRBV6-1,CASSGGRGYREQYF,TGTGCCAGCAGTGGGGGTCGGGGCTATAGGGAGCAGTACTTC
12,many,TRBJ1-5,-,TRBV7-2,CASSPYDQPQHF,TGTGCCAGCTCTCCGTATGATCAGCCCCAGCATTTT
11,many,TRBJ1-1,-,TRBV5-1,CASSSETEAFF,TGCGCCAGCAGCTCAGAAACTGAAGCTTTCTTT
17,few,TRBJ2-1,-,TRBV5-5,CASSLDLIKSSYNEQFF,TGTGCCAGCAGCTTGGATTTGATTAAGAGCTCCTACAATGAGCAGTTCTTC
18,-,TRBJ1-5,-,TRBV5-6,CASSLGPTGLYSNQPQHF,TGTGCCAGCAGCTTGGGCCCAACAGGGCTCTATAGCAATCAGCCCCAGCATTTT
12,few,TRBJ2-4,-,TRBV15,CATSLRTNIQYF,TGTGCCACCAGCCTTCGTACGAACATTCAGTACTTC
12,-,TRBJ2-1,-,TRBV6-5,CASLHIGGEQFF,TGTGCCAGCCTTCATATAGGGGGTGAGCAGTTCTTC
15,-,TRBJ1-2,-,TRBV5-1,CASSLVPGADYGYTF,TGCGCCAGCAGCTTGGTGCCGGGGGCTGACTATGGCTACACCTTC
15,many,TRBJ2-5,-,TRBV5-1,CASSLTGTGKETQYF,TGCGCCAGCAGCTTGACCGGGACGGGAAAAGAGACCCAGTACTTC
12,-,TRBJ2-6,-,TRBV11-2,CASGHGANVLTF,TGTGCCAGCGGCCATGGGGCCAACGTCCTGACTTTC
18,-,TRBJ2-1,TRBD2,TRBV11-2,CASSLKGLAGGLYNEQFF,TGTGCCAGCAGCTTAAAGGGACTAGCGGGAGGCCTCTACAATGAGCAGTTCTTC
13,-,TRBJ1-2,-,TRBV10-3,CAIRTGTEMGYTF,TGTGCCATCAGAACCGGGACGGAGATGGGCTACACCTTC
13,-,TRBJ1-5,-,TRBV29-1,CSAARGGNQPQHF,TGCAGCGCTGCTAGGGGGGGCAATCAGCCCCAGCATTTT
13,-,TRBJ1-2,-,TRBV7-9,CASSYSTRDGYTF,TGTGCCAGCAGCTACAGCACACGGGATGGCTACACCTTC
16,few,TRBJ2-1,TRBD2,TRBV7-9,CASSLSAGGETDEQFF,TGTGCCAGCAGCTTATCCGCGGGAGGGGAGACCGATGAGCAGTTCTTC
14,many,TRBJ2-7,-,TRBV4-3,CASSQDPDSYEQYF,TGCGCCAGCAGCCAAGATCCGGACTCCTACGAGCAGTACTTC
15,few,TRBJ2-2,-,TRBV10-3,CAISESPLSTGELFF,TGTGCCATCAGTGAGTCTCCCCTGTCCACCGGGGAGCTGTTTTTT
13,few,TRBJ2-7,TRBD1,TRBV7-3,CASSRQGMGEQYF,TGTGCCAGCAGCCGACAGGGGATGGGCGAGCAGTACTTC